This T cell receptor beta chain is drawn from a study of blood T cell repertoires in COVID-19. Sequencing was performed with immunoSEQ multiplex PCR; in TCRdb, only in-frame clones are kept and a portion is missing. The table has some 240,000 clones, 80% to 90% seen once. Germline-derived CDR1 and CDR2 are SGHRS and YFSETQ. V dropped 0 bases and J dropped 7; count of bases not matched to a gene: 15. CDR3 length equals 17 residues. The chain is built from TRBV5-1 and TRBJ1-1, with TRBD1 matching 7 bases. This receptor was obtained from a woman aged 40 to 50 who had recovered from COVID-19. Sequencing input: peripheral blood. The CDR3 nucleotides are TGCGCCAGCAGCTTGGCCCGGGACAGCCCTGTACAGTTTGAAGCTTTCTTT. Translation gives CASSLARDSPVQFEAFF.